This entry features one T cell receptor (beta chain) sequence. These data come from a study of blood T cell repertoires in COVID-19. Overall study: The United States, Italy and Spain supplied acute and convalescent COVID-19 samples. Sources were T cells, B-cell-depleted T cells, or PBMCs; the material itself was cDNA or gDNA.

Per the authors' pipeline: Amplifying reference gene primers gave estimates of nucleated cell counts. TCRdb's table, derived via immunoSEQ multiplex PCR, lists solely in-frame clones and lacks some. The DNA gave D and trimming, while V, J and clone size come from that table. The repertoire has fewer than 200,000 clones, more than 70% of them found once; the top ten carry approximately 2.7%. The length of the CDR3 is 15 residues. With 4 bases removed from V and 5 bases from J, the gap between germline ends came to 14 bases. From germline, CDR1 is MGHRA and CDR2 YSYEKL. The receptor was derived from a middle-aged man with active or convalescent COVID-19. Specimen: peripheral blood. This chain uses TRBV4-1 with TRBJ1-4; D is unresolved. The CDR3 loop is CASSLDGRQNEKLFF. As DNA, the CDR3 is TGCGCCAGCAGCCTCGACGGGAGGCAGAATGAAAAACTGTTTTTT.